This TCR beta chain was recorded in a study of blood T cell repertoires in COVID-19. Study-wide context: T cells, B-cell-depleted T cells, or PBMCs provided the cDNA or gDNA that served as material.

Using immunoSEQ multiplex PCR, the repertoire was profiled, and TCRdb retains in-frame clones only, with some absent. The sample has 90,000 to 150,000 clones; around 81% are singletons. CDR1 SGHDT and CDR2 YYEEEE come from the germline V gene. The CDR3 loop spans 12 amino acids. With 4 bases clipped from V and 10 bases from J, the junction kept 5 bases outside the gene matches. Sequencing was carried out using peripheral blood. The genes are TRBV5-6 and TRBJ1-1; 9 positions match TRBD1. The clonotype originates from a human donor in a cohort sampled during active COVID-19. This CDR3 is CASSPDRGVAFF. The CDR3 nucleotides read TGTGCCAGCAGCCCTGACAGGGGGGTAGCTTTCTTT.